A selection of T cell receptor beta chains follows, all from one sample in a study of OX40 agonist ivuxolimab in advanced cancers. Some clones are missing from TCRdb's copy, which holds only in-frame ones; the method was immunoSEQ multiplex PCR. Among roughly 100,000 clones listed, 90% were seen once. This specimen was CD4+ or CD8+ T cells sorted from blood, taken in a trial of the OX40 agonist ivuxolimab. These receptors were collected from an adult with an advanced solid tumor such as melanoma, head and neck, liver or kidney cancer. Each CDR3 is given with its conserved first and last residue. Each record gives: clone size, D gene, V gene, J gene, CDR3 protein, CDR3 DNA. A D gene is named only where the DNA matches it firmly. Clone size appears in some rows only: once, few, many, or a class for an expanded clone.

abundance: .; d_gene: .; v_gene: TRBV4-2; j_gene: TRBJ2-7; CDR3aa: CASSRGAGQTYEQYF; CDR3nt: TGTGCCAGCAGCCGAGGGGCAGGGCAAACCTACGAGCAGTACTTC
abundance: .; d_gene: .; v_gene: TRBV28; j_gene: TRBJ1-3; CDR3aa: CASILTGRDKGNTIYF; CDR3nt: TGTGCCAGCATTCTTACGGGAAGGGACAAAGGAAACACCATATATTTT
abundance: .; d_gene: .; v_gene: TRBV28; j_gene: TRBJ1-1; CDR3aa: CASRTARVEAFF; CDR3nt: TGTGCCAGCAGAACTGCACGAGTCGAAGCTTTCTTT
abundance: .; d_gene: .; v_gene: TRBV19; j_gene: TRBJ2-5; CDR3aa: CASSGAGANEETQYF; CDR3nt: TGTGCCAGTAGTGGGGCAGGGGCTAATGAAGAGACCCAGTACTTC
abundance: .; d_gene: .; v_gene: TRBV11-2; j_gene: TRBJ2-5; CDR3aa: CASSLAAEKTQYF; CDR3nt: TGTGCCAGCAGCTTAGCGGCAGAAAAGACCCAGTACTTC
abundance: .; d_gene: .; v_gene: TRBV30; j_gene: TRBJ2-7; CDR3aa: CAWGRSSYEQYF; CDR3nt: TGTGCCTGGGGCAGGAGCTCCTACGAGCAGTACTTC
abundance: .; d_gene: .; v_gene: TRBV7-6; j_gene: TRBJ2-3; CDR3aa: CASSLAGGFADTQYF; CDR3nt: TGTGCCAGCAGCTTAGCCGGAGGCTTCGCAGATACGCAGTATTTT
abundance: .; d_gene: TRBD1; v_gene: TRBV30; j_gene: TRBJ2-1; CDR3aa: CAWSGGGYEQFF; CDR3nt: TGTGCCTGGAGTGGAGGGGGCTATGAGCAGTTCTTC
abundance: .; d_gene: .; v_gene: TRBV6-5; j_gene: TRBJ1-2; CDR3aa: CASTRGGRYGYTF; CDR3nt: TGTGCCAGCACCCGGGGGGGCAGGTATGGCTACACCTTC
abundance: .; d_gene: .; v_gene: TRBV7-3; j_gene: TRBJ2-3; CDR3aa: CASSYQGEDTQYF; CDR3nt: TGTGCCAGCAGCTACCAGGGCGAGGATACGCAGTATTTT
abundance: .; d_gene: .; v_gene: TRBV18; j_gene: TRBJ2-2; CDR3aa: CASSPLDSANTGELFF; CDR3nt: TGTGCCAGCTCACCATTGGACAGCGCGAACACCGGGGAGCTGTTTTTT
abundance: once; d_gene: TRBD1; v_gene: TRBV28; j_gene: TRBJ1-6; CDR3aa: CASSRGDRGLSPLHF; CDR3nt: TGTGCCAGCAGCCGCGGGGACAGGGGGCTTTCACCCCTCCACTTT
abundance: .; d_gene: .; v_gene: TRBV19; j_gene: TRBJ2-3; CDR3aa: CASSITGFTDTQYF; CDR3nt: TGTGCCAGTAGTATTACGGGGTTCACAGATACGCAGTATTTT
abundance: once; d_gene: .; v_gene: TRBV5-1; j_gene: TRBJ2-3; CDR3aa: CASTRRGWGTDTQYF; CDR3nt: TGCGCCAGCACCAGGAGGGGTTGGGGCACAGATACGCAGTATTTT
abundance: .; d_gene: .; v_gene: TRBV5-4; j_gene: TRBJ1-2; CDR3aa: CASSLWQGRSYTF; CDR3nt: TGTGCCAGCAGCTTGTGGCAGGGCAGGAGCTACACCTTC
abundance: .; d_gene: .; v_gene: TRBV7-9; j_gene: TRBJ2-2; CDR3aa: CASRPGTGELFF; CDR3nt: TGTGCCAGCAGACCAGGAACCGGGGAGCTGTTTTTT
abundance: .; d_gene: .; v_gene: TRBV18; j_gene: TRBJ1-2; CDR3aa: CASSPSAGGNYGYTF; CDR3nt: TGTGCCAGCTCACCTTCTGCGGGGGGCAACTATGGCTACACCTTC
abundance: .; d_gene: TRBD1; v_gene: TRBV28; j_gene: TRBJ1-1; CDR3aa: CASSRGDRMGTEAFF; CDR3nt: TGTGCCAGCAGTCGAGGGGACAGGATGGGCACTGAAGCTTTCTTT
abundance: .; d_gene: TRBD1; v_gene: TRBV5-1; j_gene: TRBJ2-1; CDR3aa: CASSLTGALGSNEQFF; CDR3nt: TGCGCCAGCAGCTTGACAGGGGCCCTCGGGTCCAATGAGCAGTTCTTC
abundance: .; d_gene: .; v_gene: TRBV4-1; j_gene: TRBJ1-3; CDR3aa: CASSQPGSSSSGNTIYF; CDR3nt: TGCGCCAGCAGCCAACCCGGGAGTAGCAGCTCTGGAAACACCATATATTTT
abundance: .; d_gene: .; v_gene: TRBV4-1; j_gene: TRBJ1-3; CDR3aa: CASSQEVPDMVSGNTIYF; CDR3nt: TGCGCCAGCAGCCAAGAAGTTCCCGATATGGTCTCTGGAAACACCATATATTTT
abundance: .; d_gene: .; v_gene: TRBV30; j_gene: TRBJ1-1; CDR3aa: CAWSVGRNTEAFF; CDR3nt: TGTGCCTGGAGTGTTGGGCGGAACACTGAAGCTTTCTTT
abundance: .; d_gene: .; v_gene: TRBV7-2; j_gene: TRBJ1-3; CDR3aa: CASSADRGHTIYF; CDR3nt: TGTGCCAGCAGCGCTGACCGGGGACACACCATATATTTT
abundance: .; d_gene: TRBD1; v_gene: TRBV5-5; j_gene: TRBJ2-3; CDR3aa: CASSLQGADTQYF; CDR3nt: TGTGCCAGCAGCTTGCAGGGGGCAGATACGCAGTATTTT
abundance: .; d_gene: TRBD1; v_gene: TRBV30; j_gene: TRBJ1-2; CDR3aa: CALGSGTGHRYTF; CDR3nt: TGTGCCTTAGGATCCGGGACAGGGCATCGCTACACCTTC
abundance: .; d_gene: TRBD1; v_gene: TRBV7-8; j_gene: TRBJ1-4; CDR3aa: CASSSDRGLGINEKLFF; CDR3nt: TGTGCCAGCAGCTCGGACAGGGGGTTGGGGATTAATGAAAAACTGTTTTTT
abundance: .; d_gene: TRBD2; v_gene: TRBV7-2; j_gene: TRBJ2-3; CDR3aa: CASSPRLAGGTDTQYF; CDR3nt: TGTGCCAGCAGCCCCCGACTAGCGGGGGGTACAGATACGCAGTATTTT
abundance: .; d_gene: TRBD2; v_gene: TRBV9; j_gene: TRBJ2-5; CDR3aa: CASSATSGGAETQYF; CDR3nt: TGTGCCAGCAGCGCGACTAGCGGGGGGGCAGAGACCCAGTACTTC
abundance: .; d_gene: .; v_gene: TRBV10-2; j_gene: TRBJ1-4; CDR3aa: CASSESLGNEKLFF; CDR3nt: TGCGCCAGCAGTGAGTCCCTGGGGAATGAAAAACTGTTTTTT
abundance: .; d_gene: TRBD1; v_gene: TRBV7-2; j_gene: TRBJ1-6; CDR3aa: CASSFLPPDRVNSPLHF; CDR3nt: TGTGCCAGCAGCTTCCTCCCCCCCGACAGGGTTAATTCACCCCTCCACTTT
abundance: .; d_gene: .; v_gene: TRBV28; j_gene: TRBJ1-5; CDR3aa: CASSFLTRNQPQHF; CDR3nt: TGTGCCAGCAGTTTCTTGACTCGAAATCAGCCCCAGCATTTT
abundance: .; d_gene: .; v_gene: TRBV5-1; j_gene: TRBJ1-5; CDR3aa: CATRGCSNQPQHF; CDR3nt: TGCGCCACGAGGGGCTGTAGCAATCAGCCCCAGCATTTT
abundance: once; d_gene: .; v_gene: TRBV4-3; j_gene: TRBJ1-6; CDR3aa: CASSENWGEAPNSPLHF; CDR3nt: TGCGCCAGCAGCGAAAACTGGGGGGAAGCCCCTAATTCACCCCTCCACTTT
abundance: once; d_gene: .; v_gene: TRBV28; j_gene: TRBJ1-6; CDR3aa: CASSPTGSQSPLHF; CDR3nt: TGTGCCAGCAGTCCTACAGGATCACAGTCACCCCTCCACTTT
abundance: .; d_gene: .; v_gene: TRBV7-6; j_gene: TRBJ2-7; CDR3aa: CASAIAAGLVEQYF; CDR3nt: TGTGCCAGCGCGATAGCCGCGGGGCTTGTCGAGCAGTACTTC
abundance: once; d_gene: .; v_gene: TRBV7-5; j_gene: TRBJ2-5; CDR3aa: CARSLVGTAYKETQYF; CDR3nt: TGTGCCAGAAGCTTAGTCGGGACAGCATACAAAGAGACCCAGTACTTC
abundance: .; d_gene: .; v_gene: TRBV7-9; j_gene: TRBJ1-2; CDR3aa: CASSLTTWGYTF; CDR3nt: TGTGCCAGCAGCTTAACGACCTGGGGCTACACCTTC
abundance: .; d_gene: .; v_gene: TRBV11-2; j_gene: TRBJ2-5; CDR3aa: CASSLEVGTQYF; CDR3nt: TGTGCCAGCAGCTTAGAAGTCGGAACCCAGTACTTC
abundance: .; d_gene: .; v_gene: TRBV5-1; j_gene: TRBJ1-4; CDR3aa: CASSLSGDEKLFF; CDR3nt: TGCGCCAGCAGCTTGTCAGGGGATGAAAAACTGTTTTTT